These T cell receptor beta chains were read from a single sample in a study of spatial heterogeneity in lung cancer. MiXCR was run by TCRdb on the 5' RACE reads, yielding one entry per CDR3 protein. Among some 7,500 distinct CDR3 sequences listed, 7.5% to 10% were seen once. Sequencing used PBMCs, obtained at surgery. All receptors come from a male donor with early-stage non-small cell lung cancer. Both conserved end residues are part of each CDR3. The D gene is left open where the match is weak. Some rows mark clone size as missing; the rest say once, few, many or name a class of expanded clone.

TRBJ2-5 TRBV7-2 many . CASSPVRGPQETQYF TGTGCCAGCAGCCCCGTGAGAGGTCCTCAAGAGACCCAGTACTTC
TRBJ2-6 TRBV29-1 many TRBD1 CSVEGTGVSGANVLTF TGCAGCGTTGAGGGGACAGGGGTCTCTGGGGCCAACGTCCTGACTTTC
TRBJ2-3 TRBV24-1 many . CATSDRSTDTQYF TGTGCCACCAGTGACAGGTCCACAGATACGCAGTATTTT
TRBJ1-4 TRBV29-1 once . CSVGPSPNEKLFF TGCAGCGTTGGGCCCAGTCCTAATGAAAAACTGTTTTTT
TRBJ1-4 TRBV6-5 many TRBD1 CASRPTDRGDEKLFF TGTGCCAGCAGACCGACGGACAGGGGGGATGAAAAACTGTTTTTT
TRBJ1-4 TRBV20-1 many . CSARDIRAGGRSNEKLFF TGCAGTGCTAGAGATATCCGTGCGGGGGGCAGGTCTAATGAAAAACTGTTTTTT
TRBJ2-3 TRBV27 many TRBD1 CASSLQNGQGASSGTDTQYF TGTGCCAGCAGTTTACAAAACGGACAGGGGGCGTCTTCTGGCACAGATACGCAGTATTTT
TRBJ2-1 TRBV7-9 many . CASSYSYSYNEQFF TGTGCCAGCAGCTACAGCTACTCCTACAATGAGCAGTTCTTC
TRBJ2-1 TRBV18 many . CASSPSLNDEQFF TGTGCCAGCTCACCCTCGCTTAATGATGAGCAGTTCTTC
TRBJ1-5 TRBV20-1 many . CSASPGAGVNQPQHF TGCAGTGCTTCCCCTGGGGCAGGTGTTAATCAGCCCCAGCATTTT
TRBJ2-3 TRBV20-1 . . CSVVLRGRTDTQYF TGCAGTGTCGTCTTGCGGGGCCGCACAGATACGCAGTATTTT
TRBJ2-5 TRBV20-1 . TRBD2 CSAPTSGSNQETQYF TGCAGTGCACCAACTAGCGGGTCTAACCAAGAGACCCAGTACTTC
TRBJ2-1 TRBV5-1 many TRBD2 CASSLSVAGGPYEQFF TGCGCCAGCAGCTTGTCTGTTGCGGGAGGGCCCTATGAGCAGTTCTTC
TRBJ1-5 TRBV6-2/TRBV6-3 . . CACGGGNQPQHF TGTGCTTGCGGGGGGGGCAATCAGCCCCAGCATTTT
TRBJ1-2 TRBV4-1 many TRBD1 CASSQVAGQDGRGYTF TGCGCCAGCAGCCAAGTTGCCGGACAGGATGGTCGTGGCTACACCTTC
TRBJ2-1 TRBV12-3/TRBV12-4 many . CASSRSRGYEQFF TGTGCCAGCAGCCGGAGCCGAGGGTATGAGCAGTTCTTC
TRBJ2-3 TRBV2 many . CASSDRDTNKDTQYF TGTGCCAGCAGTGACCGGGACACTAACAAGGATACGCAGTATTTT
TRBJ1-2 TRBV3-1 many . CASSYNYGYTF TGTGCCAGCAGCTATAACTATGGCTACACCTTC
TRBJ1-1 TRBV6-6 many TRBD1 CASSSEDRDTEAFF TGTGCCAGCAGTTCCGAGGACAGGGACACTGAAGCTTTCTTT
TRBJ2-2 TRBV2 many . CASGRGSATGELFF TGTGCCAGCGGAAGGGGCTCTGCCACCGGGGAGCTGTTTTTT
TRBJ2-3 TRBV11-2 few TRBD1 CASSQGQFTDTQYF TGTGCCAGCAGCCAGGGACAGTTCACAGATACGCAGTATTTT
TRBJ2-2 TRBV7-9 many TRBD1 CASSSPGTESPGELFF TGTGCCAGCAGCTCCCCCGGGACAGAAAGCCCCGGGGAGCTGTTTTTT
TRBJ2-1 TRBV24-1 many TRBD2 CATSDAGLAGRSSYNEQFF TGTGCCACCAGTGACGCGGGACTAGCGGGAAGGAGCTCCTACAATGAGCAGTTCTTC
TRBJ1-1 TRBV13 many . CASIMDSPPGMNTEAFF TGTGCCAGCATCATGGACAGTCCTCCCGGCATGAACACTGAAGCTTTCTTT
TRBJ1-1 TRBV27 many TRBD1 CASSLWGQERSTRFKREAFF TGTGCCAGCAGTTTATGGGGACAGGAGCGCAGTACTCGATTTAAACGAGAAGCTTTCTTT
TRBJ2-7 TRBV20-1 few TRBD2 CSARVPGGSYEQYF TGCAGTGCCAGAGTCCCGGGGGGTTCCTACGAGCAGTACTTC
TRBJ1-2 TRBV7-9 . TRBD1 CASSTGGYGYTF TGTGCCAGCAGCACAGGGGGCTATGGCTACACCTTC
TRBJ1-1 TRBV29-1 many . CSVVPPRGRHENTEAFF TGCAGCGTTGTCCCCCCCCGGGGCCGGCATGAGAACACTGAAGCTTTCTTT
TRBJ2-1 TRBV18 few TRBD1 CASSPRTGDENEQFF TGTGCCAGCTCACCCCGGACAGGGGACGAAAATGAGCAGTTCTTC
TRBJ2-3 TRBV9 many . CASSVGQGTDTQYF TGTGCCAGCAGCGTAGGGCAGGGCACAGATACGCAGTATTTT
TRBJ1-1 TRBV6-5 . . CPRSGGNTEAFF TGTCCTCGATCTGGGGGGAACACTGAAGCTTTCTTT
TRBJ2-7 TRBV7-6 medium-sized TRBD2 CASSGLADYEQYF TGTGCCAGCAGCGGACTAGCGGACTACGAGCAGTACTTC
TRBJ1-3 TRBV6-6 few . CASRIELSGNTIYF TGTGCCAGCAGGATAGAGCTCTCTGGAAACACCATATATTTT
TRBJ2-7 TRBV7-9 medium-sized TRBD1 CASSRQGYEQYF TGTGCCAGCAGCCGACAGGGGTACGAGCAGTACTTC
TRBJ2-2 TRBV7-3 many . CASSFQPSTGELFF TGTGCCAGCAGCTTTCAGCCAAGCACCGGGGAGCTGTTTTTT
TRBJ2-7 TRBV11-2 medium-sized . CASSFGQGSYEQYF TGTGCCAGCAGCTTCGGCCAAGGTTCCTACGAGCAGTACTTC
TRBJ2-1 TRBV20-1 . TRBD2 CSARGLAGVYNEQFF TGCAGTGCTAGAGGACTAGCGGGAGTTTACAATGAGCAGTTCTTC
TRBJ2-2 TRBV11-2 many . CASSPAPAGGSTGELFF TGTGCCAGCAGCCCAGCACCCGCAGGGGGGAGCACCGGGGAGCTGTTTTTT
TRBJ2-7 TRBV18 many . CASSPSFSPYEQYF TGTGCCAGCTCACCAAGCTTTAGTCCCTACGAGCAGTACTTC
TRBJ1-1 TRBV20-1 medium-sized . CSVLYGDSNTEAFF TGCAGTGTCCTTTACGGAGACAGTAACACTGAAGCTTTCTTT